The 12 T cell receptor beta chains given below trace back to one sample, sequenced in a study of cytomegalovirus exposure and HLA in healthy donors. A multiplex PCR was run with 60 Vbeta primers and 13 Jbeta primers. Generated by immunoSEQ multiplex PCR, the TCRdb table keeps only in-frame clones and is missing some. Altogether approximately 76,000 clones are present, over 60% being singletons, with the ten largest covering 16%. The sequencing sample was made of PBMCs. The receptors were gathered from a woman between 35 and 50 years old in good health and CMV-seropositive.

In this sample, this clone turned up once. V gene TRBV7-2 combines with J gene TRBJ2-3; 12 bases are shared with TRBD2. CDR1 is SGHTA and CDR2 is FQGNSA in the germline V gene. The V segment lost 4 bases and the J segment 6 bases; nucleotides outside the gene matches: 2. The CDR3 length is 14 residues. The CDR3 DNA is TGTGCCAGCAGCTCTAGCGGGGGGGAGGATACGCAGTATTTT. It encodes CASSSSGGEDTQYF.

The genes are TRBV9 and TRBJ2-1; 7 bases match TRBD2. This CDR3 contains 16 residues. The J segment lost 1 base and the V segment lost 3 bases, leaving 7 bases of the junction unmatched. Germline loops: CDR1 SGDLS, CDR2 YYNGEE. The CDR3 is CASSATGGGSYNEQFF. The DNA of the CDR3 is TGTGCCAGCAGCGCCACCGGCGGGGGTTCCTACAATGAGCAGTTCTTC.

The genes are TRBV6-4 and TRBJ2-1; 9 nucleotides match TRBD1. The J segment lost 8 bases and the V segment lost 6 bases, leaving 5 bases of the junction unmatched. Germline V CDR1 and CDR2: MRHNA, SNTAGT. The length of the CDR3 is 13 residues. DNA for the CDR3: TGTGCCAGCAGCCTGGACAGGGGCGATGAGCAGTTCTTC. It codes for CASSLDRGDEQFF.

The chain employs TRBV30 and TRBJ1-5; no firm D call. V gave up 3 bases and J gave up 7 bases, with 13 bases separating them. The CDR3 is 13 residues long. Germline values: CDR1 GTSNPN, CDR2 SVGIG (reference sequence). This CDR3 reads CAWSQRIQQPQHF. The CDR3 DNA is TGTGCCTGGAGCCAGCGAATTCAGCAGCCCCAGCATTTT.

The V and J genes are TRBV5-6 and TRBJ2-5, with 9 bases identical to TRBD1. V gave up 4 bases and J gave up 4 bases; unmatched junction bases: 11. The CDR3 loop spans 16 amino acids. CDR1 and CDR2 from the germline V gene are SGHDT and YYEEEE. The CDR3 reads CASSDLRDRVGETQYF. The CDR3 nucleotides read TGTGCCAGCAGCGACCTCCGGGACAGGGTGGGAGAGACCCAGTACTTC.

The rearrangement joins TRBV10-3 to TRBJ2-7; 9 bases match TRBD1. Germline V gives CDR1 ENHRY, CDR2 SYGVKD. This CDR3 has 12 amino acids. J was trimmed by 6 bases and V by 6 bases; bases with no gene match: 3. In DNA form, the CDR3 reads TGTGCCATCAGCAGGACAGGGGCCGAGCAGTACTTC. Its protein is CAISRTGAEQYF.

CDR3 region: CASSVDGRDNEQFF. DNA for the CDR3: TGTGCCAGCAGCGTAGATGGGCGGGACAATGAGCAGTTCTTC. This chain joins TRBV9 and TRBJ2-1; tentatively, D is TRBD2 (5 bases). V was trimmed by 0 bases and J by 5 bases, leaving 9 bases between them. Germline CDR1 and CDR2: SGDLS and YYNGEE. This CDR3 has 14 amino acids.

Only one count was recorded for this clone. The J gene is TRBJ2-7, the V gene TRBV27; TRBD1 matches 9 bases. V gave up 6 bases and J gave up 3 bases; unmatched junction bases: 9. This CDR3 contains 15 residues. CDR1 MNHEY and CDR2 SMNVEV come from the germline V gene (reference sequence). In DNA form, the CDR3 reads TGTGCCAGCAGGGATACAGGGGGCCCCCACTACGAGCAGTACTTC. Protein product: CASRDTGGPHYEQYF.

The chain uses TRBV7-2 and TRBJ1-4; maybe TRBD1 (5 bases). CDR1 and CDR2 (germline): SGHTA, FQGNSA. Trimming took 5 bases from V and 8 from J, leaving 12 bases between them. This CDR3 spans 13 amino acids. The CDR3 loop is CASSPRVREKLFF. The DNA for the CDR3 is TGTGCCAGCAGCCCCAGGGTTAGGGAAAAACTGTTTTTT. The whole variable domain, remainder taken from reference TRBV7-2 and TRBJ1-4, is GAGVSQSPSNKVTEKGKDVELRCDPISGHTALYWYRQSLGQGLEFLIYFQGNSAPDKSGLPSDRFSAERTGGSVSTLTIQRTQQEDSAVYLCASSPRVREKLFFGSGTQLSVL.

This clone has only one observation. V and J are TRBV30 and TRBJ1-2; D call uncertain. Germline lookup yields CDR1 GTSNPN and CDR2 SVGIG (reference sequence). This CDR3 has 13 residues. V lost 3 bases to trimming and J lost 5 bases, with 13 bases between them. Here the CDR3 reads CAWRSGDLYGYTF. The CDR3 DNA follows: TGTGCCTGGAGGTCCGGAGATCTTTATGGCTACACCTTC.

The gene calls are TRBV15 and TRBJ1-2; 10 nucleotides match TRBD1. The CDR3 contains 18 residues. Germline trimming cut 1 base from V and 8 bases from J; bases unmatched to any gene: 16. Germline V gene sequence: CDR1 LNHNV, CDR2 YYDKDF (reference sequence). The DNA of the CDR3 is TGTGCCACCAGCAGAGCTACACTACCGGGACAGGGGATCGGGGGCTACACCTTC. Translation gives CATSRATLPGQGIGGYTF.

This clone was found a few times. This chain uses TRBV6-5 with TRBJ1-2; 9 nucleotides agree with TRBD1. Germline-derived CDR1 and CDR2 are MNHEY and SVGAGI. V was pared by 5 bases and J by 6 bases, with 7 bases of the junction left unmatched. The CDR3 runs to 14 residues. The CDR3 region has the DNA TGTGCCAGCAGTAGGGACAGGGCGCCCAATGGCTACACCTTC. Protein product: CASSRDRAPNGYTF.